These T cell receptor beta chains were read from a single sample in a study of cytomegalovirus exposure and HLA in healthy donors. TCRdb keeps only in-frame clones here, not all; method: immunoSEQ multiplex PCR. The table has over 50,000 clones, 90% to 95% seen once; the top ten hold roughly 5.2%. The specimen was PBMCs. The source of these receptors is a man aged 18 to 30 in good health and CMV-seropositive. Each CDR3 is given with its conserved first and last residue. Each record gives: clone size, V gene, D gene, J gene, CDR3 protein, CDR3 DNA. D genes are given only for firm matches. A clone size is listed for some rows: how often the clone was seen (once, few, many), or a class if it is expanded.

>-|TRBV13|TRBD1|TRBJ1-1
CASSLRTGVNTEAFF
TGTGCCAGCAGCCTTAGGACAGGCGTGAACACTGAAGCTTTCTTT
>-|TRBV6-6|TRBD2|TRBJ2-6
CASGGLAGAGANVLTF
TGTGCCAGCGGGGGACTAGCGGGAGCTGGGGCCAACGTCCTGACTTTC
>-|TRBV27|-|TRBJ2-5
CASSPFRGGEETQYF
TGTGCCAGCAGTCCCTTCCGCGGCGGGGAAGAGACCCAGTACTTC
>-|TRBV5-1|TRBD1|TRBJ1-4
CASSPGTGYEKLFF
TGCGCCAGCAGCCCCGGGACAGGTTATGAAAAACTGTTTTTT
>-|TRBV11-2|-|TRBJ2-1
CASSANTGGTSNEQFF
TGTGCCAGCAGCGCAAATACTGGCGGGACTTCCAATGAGCAGTTCTTC
>once|TRBV25-1|TRBD1|TRBJ1-2
CASSDRGDGYTF
TGTGCCAGCAGTGACAGGGGGGATGGCTACACCTTC
>-|TRBV11-2|-|TRBJ2-4
CASSLVGGLAKNIQYF
TGTGCCAGCAGCTTAGTAGGAGGACTAGCCAAAAACATTCAGTACTTC
>-|TRBV4-2|TRBD1|TRBJ2-7
CASSRPGQESHEQYF
TGTGCCAGCAGCCGACCGGGACAGGAGTCTCACGAGCAGTACTTC
>-|TRBV5-4|TRBD2|TRBJ2-1
CASSPYLAGGGNEQFF
TGTGCCAGCAGCCCTTACTTAGCGGGTGGGGGCAATGAGCAGTTCTTC
>many|TRBV29-1|-|TRBJ2-7
CSGLLSGRKQYF
TGCAGCGGCCTCCTCTCGGGTCGTAAGCAGTACTTC
>-|TRBV5-1|TRBD1|TRBJ1-3
CASSLEGGTGNTIYF
TGCGCCAGCAGCTTGGAAGGGGGCACGGGAAACACCATATATTTT
>-|TRBV7-9|TRBD1|TRBJ2-7
CASSSDRASGEQYF
TGTGCCAGCAGCTCCGACAGGGCTTCAGGGGAGCAGTACTTC
>-|TRBV5-1|-|TRBJ2-7
CASSLNQGGTSYEQYF
TGCGCCAGCAGCTTAAACCAGGGAGGAACCTCCTACGAGCAGTACTTC
>-|TRBV5-4|TRBD2|TRBJ2-4
CASSKGLAGGDIQYF
TGTGCCAGCAGCAAGGGACTAGCGGGGGGAGACATTCAGTACTTC
>-|TRBV19|-|TRBJ2-5
CASSIDRQQETQYF
TGTGCCAGTAGTATAGATCGACAGCAAGAGACCCAGTACTTC
>-|TRBV9|-|TRBJ2-3
CASSVEGARPMMDTQYF
TGTGCCAGCAGCGTAGAAGGAGCGCGCCCAATGATGGATACGCAGTATTTT
>-|TRBV7-9|-|TRBJ1-1
CASSLETVMNTEAFF
TGTGCCAGCAGCTTAGAGACAGTAATGAACACTGAAGCTTTCTTT
>once|TRBV5-1|-|TRBJ1-1
CASGLGEMNTEAFF
TGCGCCAGCGGGCTAGGGGAAATGAACACTGAAGCTTTCTTT
>-|TRBV6-1|TRBD1|TRBJ2-7
CASSEISSGGYEQYF
TGTGCCAGCAGTGAAATCTCTTCAGGGGGCTACGAGCAGTACTTC
>-|TRBV11-2|TRBD1|TRBJ1-4
CASSAGTGEVEKLFF
TGTGCCAGCAGCGCCGGGACAGGGGAAGTAGAAAAACTGTTTTTT
>-|TRBV6-4|-|TRBJ2-2
CASSEEGGNTGELFF
TGTGCCAGCAGTGAGGAGGGCGGAAACACCGGGGAGCTGTTTTTT
>-|TRBV19|-|TRBJ1-5
CASSSRRTVDQPQHF
TGTGCCAGTAGTTCCCGGAGGACAGTAGATCAGCCCCAGCATTTT
>-|TRBV6-6|-|TRBJ1-2
CASSLTGGNNYGYTF
TGTGCCAGCAGTCTGACGGGGGGGAACAACTATGGCTACACCTTC
>-|TRBV7-2|TRBD1|TRBJ1-5
CASSPTGAARQPQHF
TGTGCCAGCAGCCCGACAGGGGCGGCAAGGCAGCCCCAGCATTTT
>-|TRBV5-8|TRBD1|TRBJ2-3
CASSPGQDPQYF
TGTGCCAGCAGCCCAGGACAGGACCCGCAGTATTTT
>-|TRBV6-5|TRBD2|TRBJ2-1
CASSPSGRAYNEQFF
TGTGCCAGCAGCCCAAGCGGGAGGGCCTACAATGAGCAGTTCTTC
>-|TRBV20-1|-|TRBJ2-5
CSAQEVDQYF
TGCAGTGCTCAAGAGGTGGACCAGTACTTC
>-|TRBV19|-|TRBJ2-3
CASSIDRAAGDTQYF
TGTGCCAGTAGTATAGATCGGGCTGCGGGGGATACGCAGTATTTT
>-|TRBV4-1|-|TRBJ1-5
CASSLGQGPVAQHF
TGCGCCAGCAGCCTTGGCCAGGGCCCCGTAGCCCAGCATTTT